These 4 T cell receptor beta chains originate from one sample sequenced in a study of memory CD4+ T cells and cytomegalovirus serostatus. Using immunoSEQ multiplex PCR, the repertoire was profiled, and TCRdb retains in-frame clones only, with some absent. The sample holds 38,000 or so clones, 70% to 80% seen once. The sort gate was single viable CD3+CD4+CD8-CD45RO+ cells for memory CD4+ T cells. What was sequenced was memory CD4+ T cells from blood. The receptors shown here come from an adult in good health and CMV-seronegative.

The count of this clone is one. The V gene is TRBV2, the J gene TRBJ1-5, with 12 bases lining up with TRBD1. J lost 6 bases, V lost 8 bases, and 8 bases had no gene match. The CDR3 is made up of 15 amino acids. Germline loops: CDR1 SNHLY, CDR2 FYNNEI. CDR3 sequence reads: CASGGTGGAGQPQHF. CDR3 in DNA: TGTGCCAGCGGCGGGACAGGGGGCGCGGGTCAGCCCCAGCATTTT. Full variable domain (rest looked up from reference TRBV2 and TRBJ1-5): EPEVTQTPSHQVTQMGQEVILRCVPISNHLYFYWYRQILGQKVEFLVSFYNNEISEKSEIFDDQFSVERPDGSNFTLKIRSTKLEDSAMYFCASGGTGGAGQPQHFGDGTRLSIL.

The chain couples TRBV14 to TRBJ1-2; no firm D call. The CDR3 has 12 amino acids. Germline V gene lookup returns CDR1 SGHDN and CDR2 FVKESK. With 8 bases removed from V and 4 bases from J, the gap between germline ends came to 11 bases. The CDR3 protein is CASREVLYGYTF. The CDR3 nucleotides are TGTGCCAGCCGCGAAGTCCTCTATGGCTACACCTTC.

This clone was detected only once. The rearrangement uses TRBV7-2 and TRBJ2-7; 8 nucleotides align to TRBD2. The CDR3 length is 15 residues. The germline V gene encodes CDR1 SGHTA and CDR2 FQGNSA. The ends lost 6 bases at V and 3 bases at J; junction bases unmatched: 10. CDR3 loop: CASRSSLAGGYEQYF. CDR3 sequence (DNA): TGTGCCAGCAGAAGTTCGCTGGCGGGGGGCTACGAGCAGTACTTC. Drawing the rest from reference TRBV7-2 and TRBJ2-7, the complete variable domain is GAGVSQSPSNKVTEKGKDVELRCDPISGHTALYWYRQSLGQGLEFLIYFQGNSAPDKSGLPSDRFSAERTGGSVSTLTIQRTQQEDSAVYLCASRSSLAGGYEQYFGPGTRLTVT.

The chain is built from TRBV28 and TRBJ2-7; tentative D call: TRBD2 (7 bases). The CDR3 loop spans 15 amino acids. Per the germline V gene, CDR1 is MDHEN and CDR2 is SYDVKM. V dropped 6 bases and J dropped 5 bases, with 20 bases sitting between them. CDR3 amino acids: CASSLGGARGHEQYF. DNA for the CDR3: TGTGCCAGCAGCCTTGGGGGGGCGAGAGGGCACGAGCAGTACTTC.